The present entry profiles one T cell receptor (beta chain) with its context. TCRdb's copy holds only in-frame clones and misses some; the assay was immunoSEQ multiplex PCR. Of about 400,000 clones in the sample, nearly 90% are singletons; the top ten hold 1.5% to 2%. V lost 4 bases to trimming and J lost 6 bases; unmatched junction nucleotides: 12. The CDR3 has 18 amino acids. Per germline, CDR1 KGHSH and CDR2 LQKENI. The entry originates in a study of blood T cell repertoires in COVID-19. Study summary: The analysed material was cDNA or gDNA that came from T cells, B-cell-depleted T cells, or PBMCs.

This clonotype was sampled from a woman aged 30 to 39 who had recovered from COVID-19. The sample taken for sequencing was PBMCs or T cells enriched from blood (not recorded which). The chain has TRBV18 and TRBJ2-1; 13 nucleotides line up with TRBD2. The CDR3 region is CASSRRDRTSGSFNEQFF. Written as DNA, the CDR3 is TGTGCCAGCTCACGCAGGGACAGGACTAGCGGGAGCTTCAATGAGCAGTTCTTC.